These T cell receptor beta chains were read from a single sample in a study of shared clonotypes between healthy human individuals. Sequencing was performed with immunoSEQ multiplex PCR; in TCRdb, only in-frame clones are kept and a portion is missing. The sample lists about 450,000 clones; 70% to 80% were seen once. Sample: PBMCs. These receptors originate from a woman aged 40 to 50 in good health. Some clones in this sample may be carry-over from other donors' samples. CDR3s include the opening cysteine and the closing phenylalanine or tryptophan. Fields, in order: V gene, clone size, J gene, D gene, CDR3 DNA, CDR3 protein. D genes are given only for firm matches. Some rows mark clone size as missing; the rest say once, few, many or name a class of expanded clone.

V: TRBV7-2; size: -; J: TRBJ1-2; D: -; DNA: TGTGCCAGCAGCCTAAGGGATATCTATGGCTACACCTTC; CDR3: CASSLRDIYGYTF
V: TRBV7-8; size: -; J: TRBJ2-5; D: -; DNA: TGTGCCAGCAGCTTACAGGGAGGGGGAGAGACCCAGTACTTC; CDR3: CASSLQGGGETQYF
V: TRBV19; size: once; J: TRBJ2-3; D: TRBD1; DNA: TGTGCCAGTACTAGGACAGGGGGCGGCACAGATACGCAGTATTTT; CDR3: CASTRTGGGTDTQYF
V: TRBV9; size: -; J: TRBJ2-3; D: -; DNA: TGTGCCAGCAGCTCCCTGGGGCTAGTCCCAGATACGCAGTATTTT; CDR3: CASSSLGLVPDTQYF
V: TRBV18; size: -; J: TRBJ1-2; D: TRBD1; DNA: TGTGCCAGCTCCCCTACGACAGGGGGTTACTATGGCTACACCTTC; CDR3: CASSPTTGGYYGYTF
V: TRBV5-4; size: few; J: TRBJ2-3; D: TRBD2; DNA: TGTGCCAGCAGCTCCGGGACTAGCGGGAGCACAGATACGCAGTATTTT; CDR3: CASSSGTSGSTDTQYF
V: TRBV10-2; size: -; J: TRBJ2-1; D: -; DNA: TGCGCCAGCAGTGACGGTGGAACAGGATCAGCCGAGCAGTTCTTC; CDR3: CASSDGGTGSAEQFF
V: TRBV19; size: -; J: TRBJ2-7; D: -; DNA: TGTGCCAGTAGCCGGGACACGGAGCAGTACTTC; CDR3: CASSRDTEQYF
V: TRBV9; size: few; J: TRBJ1-1; D: TRBD1; DNA: TGTGCCAGCAGCGAGACAGGGGCGAACACTGAAGCTTTCTTT; CDR3: CASSETGANTEAFF
V: TRBV11-2; size: -; J: TRBJ1-2; D: TRBD1; DNA: TGTGCCAGCAGCTTATGGACCTCCACCTGGACAGGCTTGTATGGCTACACCTTC; CDR3: CASSLWTSTWTGLYGYTF
V: TRBV19; size: -; J: TRBJ2-1; D: TRBD2; DNA: TGTGCCAGTAGTCCCCGGGGAGCGGGGTCCTACAATGAGCAGTTCTTC; CDR3: CASSPRGAGSYNEQFF